The sequence of this TCR beta chain was determined in a study of T cell clonotyping in hematopoietic cell transplantation. Libraries were prepared by immunoSEQ multiplex PCR; TCRdb keeps only in-frame clonotypes and omits some of them. The sample carries approximately 42,000 clones, 95% recorded once. Germline values: CDR1 LGHNA, CDR2 YSLEER. The CDR3 loop spans 14 amino acids. Between the trimmed V and J ends, which lost 5 bases and 3 bases, there was a span of 11 bases. This sequence originates from a man aged 30-40 years in good health. Some clones in this sample may be carry-over from other donors' samples. V gene TRBV4-3 combines with J gene TRBJ2-4; TRBD1 is a possible D gene (6 bases). Sample: peripheral blood mononuclear cells. The CDR3 sequence is CASSEQGGKNIQYF. The CDR3 DNA reads TGCGCCAGCAGCGAACAGGGTGGCAAAAACATTCAGTACTTC.